The 5 T cell receptor beta chains presented below share a single source sample, sequenced in a study of shared clonotypes between healthy human individuals (dated by TCRdb to 2019 to 2021). Receptors were amplified or captured by the immunoSEQ multiplex PCR assay. TCRdb took this table from immuneACCESS and kept in-frame rearrangements with V and J called. Such tables lack part of the clones; where checked against another copy, unresolved V genes explain under half of the gap, and the rest is unexplained. Counted in this sample were millions of clones; more than 90% of them appeared once. 0.11% to 0.15% of the sample rests with the top ten. Specimen: naive CD4+ T cells sorted from blood. The sample's cell subset or site, from its label and the paper: CD45RA+ positively selected. These receptors all come from a young man in good health.

V is TRBV5-1 and J is TRBJ2-5; the match to TRBD2 covers 14 bases. Trimming cost V 5 bases and J 4 bases; bases outside gene matches: 7. Germline values: CDR1 SGHRS, CDR2 YFSETQ. The CDR3 runs to 16 residues. CDR3 sequence: CASRKATSGGAETQYF. CDR3 sequence (DNA): TGCGCCAGCAGAAAGGCGACTAGCGGGGGGGCAGAGACCCAGTACTTC.

CDR3 sequence (DNA): TGTGCCAGCAGCCGTGACCCGAATCAGCCCCAGCATTTT. Translation gives CASSRDPNQPQHF. The chain recombines TRBV7-2 with TRBJ1-5; D remains unclear. This CDR3 spans 13 amino acids. V lost 5 bases to trimming and J lost 4 bases, with 9 bases between them. Germline-derived CDR1 and CDR2 are SGHTA and FQGNSA.

V and J are TRBV10-2 and TRBJ2-7; D not resolved. From germline, CDR1 is WSHSY and CDR2 SAAADI. V shed 4 bases and J shed 7 bases, with 17 bases lying between them. The length of the CDR3 is 14 residues. This CDR3 is CASSVYPRIEEQYF. In nucleotides, the CDR3 is TGCGCCAGCAGTGTCTACCCGAGGATAGAGGAGCAGTACTTC.

This chain connects TRBV4-2 to TRBJ2-1; 14 bases fit TRBD2. The CDR3 extends over 15 amino acids. The germline V gene has CDR1 LGHNA and CDR2 YNFKEQ. Trimming at V came to 8 bases and at J to 6 bases, leaving 6 bases not matched to a gene. The CDR3 DNA reads TGTGCCAGCCGACTAGCGGGGGGGCCTTCCAATGAGCAGTTCTTC. Amino acids: CASRLAGGPSNEQFF.

This clone came up once. The chain has TRBV9 and TRBJ2-5; 13 nucleotides agree with TRBD2. Germline V gene data show CDR1 as SGDLS and CDR2 as YYNGEE. Germline trimming cut 3 bases from V and 5 bases from J; bases unmatched to any gene: 1. The CDR3 is 14 residues long. Written as DNA, the CDR3 is TGTGCCAGCAGCGGGACTAGCGGGAGCGAGACCCAGTACTTC. Its protein is CASSGTSGSETQYF.